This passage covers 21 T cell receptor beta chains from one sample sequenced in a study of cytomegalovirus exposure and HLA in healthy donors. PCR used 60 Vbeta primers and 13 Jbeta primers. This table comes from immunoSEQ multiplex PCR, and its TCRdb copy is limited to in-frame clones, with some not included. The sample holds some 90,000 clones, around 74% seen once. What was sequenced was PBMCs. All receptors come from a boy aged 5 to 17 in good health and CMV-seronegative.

CDR3 sequence reads: CASARTSYNEQFF. CDR3 bases: TGTGCCAGTGCTAGGACTTCCTACAATGAGCAGTTCTTC. The chain couples TRBV6-5 to TRBJ2-1, with D possibly TRBD2 on 5 matching bases. Germline V gene data show CDR1 as MNHEY and CDR2 as SVGAGI. This CDR3 region has 13 residues. The V gene lost 9 bases and the J gene lost 1 base, with 10 bases spanning the gap.

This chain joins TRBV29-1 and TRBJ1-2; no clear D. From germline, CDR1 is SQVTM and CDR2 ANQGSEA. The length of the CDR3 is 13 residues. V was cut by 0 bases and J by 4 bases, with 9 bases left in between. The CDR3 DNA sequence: TGCAGCGTTGAAGATCGAGGATCCTATGGCTACACCTTC. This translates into CSVEDRGSYGYTF.

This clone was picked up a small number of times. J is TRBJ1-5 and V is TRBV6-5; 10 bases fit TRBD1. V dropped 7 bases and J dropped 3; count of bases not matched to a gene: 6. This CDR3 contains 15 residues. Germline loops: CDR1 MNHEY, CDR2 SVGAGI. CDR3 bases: TGTGCCAGCACCGCAGACAGGGGGCCCAATCAGCCCCAGCATTTT. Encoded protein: CASTADRGPNQPQHF.

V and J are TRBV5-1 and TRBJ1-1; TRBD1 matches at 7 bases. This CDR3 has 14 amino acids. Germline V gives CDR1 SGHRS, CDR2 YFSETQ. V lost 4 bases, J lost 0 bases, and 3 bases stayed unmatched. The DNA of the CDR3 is TGCGCCAGCAGCACCGGGACAGTGAACACTGAAGCTTTCTTT. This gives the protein CASSTGTVNTEAFF.

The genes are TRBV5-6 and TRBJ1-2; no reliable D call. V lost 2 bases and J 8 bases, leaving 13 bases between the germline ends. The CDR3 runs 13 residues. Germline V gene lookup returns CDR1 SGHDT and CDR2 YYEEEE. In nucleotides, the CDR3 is TGTGCCAGCAGCTTCTCGGGTACCGGAGGCTACACCTTC. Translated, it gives CASSFSGTGGYTF. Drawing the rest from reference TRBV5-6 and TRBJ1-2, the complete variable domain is DAGVTQSPTHLIKTRGQQVTLRCSPKSGHDTVSWYQQALGQGPQFIFQYYEEEERQRGNFPDRFSGHQFPNYSSELNVNALLLGDSALYLCASSFSGTGGYTFGSGTRLTVV.

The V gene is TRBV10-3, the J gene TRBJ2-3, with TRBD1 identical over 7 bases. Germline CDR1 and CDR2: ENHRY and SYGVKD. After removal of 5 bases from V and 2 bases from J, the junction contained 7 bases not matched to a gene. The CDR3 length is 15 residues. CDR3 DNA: TGTGCCATCAGTACCGACAGGGCACCCACAGATACGCAGTATTTT. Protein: CAISTDRAPTDTQYF.

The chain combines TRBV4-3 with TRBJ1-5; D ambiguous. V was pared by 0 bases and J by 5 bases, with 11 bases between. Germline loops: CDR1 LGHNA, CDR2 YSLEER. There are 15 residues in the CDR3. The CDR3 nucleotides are TGCGCCAGCAGCCAAGACTTCGGTGGAGATCAGCCCCAGCATTTT. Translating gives CASSQDFGGDQPQHF.

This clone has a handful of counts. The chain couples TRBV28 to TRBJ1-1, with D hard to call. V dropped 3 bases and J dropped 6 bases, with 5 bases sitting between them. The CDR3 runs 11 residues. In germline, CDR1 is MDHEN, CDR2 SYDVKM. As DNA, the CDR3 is TGTGCCAGCAGTTTTCTGTCTGAAGCTTTCTTT. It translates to CASSFLSEAFF.

CDR3 DNA sequence: TGTGCCAGCAGCTTAAGGGGGGGGACAGGGGGAAGAAATACTGAAGCTTTCTTT. Translating gives CASSLRGGTGGRNTEAFF. The chain carries TRBV7-8 and TRBJ1-1; 11 positions match TRBD1. This CDR3 spans 18 amino acids. V shed 2 bases, J shed 5 bases, and the junction held 13 bases outside the gene matches. Germline V lookup: CDR1 SGHVS, CDR2 FQNEAQ.

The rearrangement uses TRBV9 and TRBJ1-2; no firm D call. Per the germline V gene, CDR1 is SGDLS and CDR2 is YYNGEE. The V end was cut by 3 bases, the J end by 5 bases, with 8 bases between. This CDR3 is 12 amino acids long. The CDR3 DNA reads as TGTGCCAGCAGCGCTACGTGGTATGGCTACACCTTC. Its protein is CASSATWYGYTF.

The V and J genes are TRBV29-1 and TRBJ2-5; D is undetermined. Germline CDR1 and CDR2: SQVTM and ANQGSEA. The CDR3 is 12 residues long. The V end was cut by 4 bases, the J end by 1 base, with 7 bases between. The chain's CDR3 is CSVVQSQETQYF. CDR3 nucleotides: TGCAGCGTTGTACAAAGCCAAGAGACCCAGTACTTC.

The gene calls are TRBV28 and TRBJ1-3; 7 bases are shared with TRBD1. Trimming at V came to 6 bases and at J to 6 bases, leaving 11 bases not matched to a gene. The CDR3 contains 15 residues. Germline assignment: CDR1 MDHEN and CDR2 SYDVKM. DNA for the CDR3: TGTGCCAGCAGAGGACGGGGACAGAAGCTAAACACCATATATTTT. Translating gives CASRGRGQKLNTIYF. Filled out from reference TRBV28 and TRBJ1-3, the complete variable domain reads DVKVTQSSRYLVKRTGEKVFLECVQDMDHENMFWYRQDPGLGLRLIYFSYDVKMKEKGDIPEGYSVSREKKERFSLILESASTNQTSMYLCASRGRGQKLNTIYFGEGSWLTVV.

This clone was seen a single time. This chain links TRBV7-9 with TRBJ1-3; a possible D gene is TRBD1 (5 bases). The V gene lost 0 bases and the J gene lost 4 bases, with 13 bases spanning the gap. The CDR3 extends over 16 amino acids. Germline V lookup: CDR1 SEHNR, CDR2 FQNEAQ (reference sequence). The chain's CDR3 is CASSLAAGVSGNTIYF. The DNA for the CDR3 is TGTGCCAGCAGCTTAGCCGCGGGGGTGTCGGGAAACACCATATATTTT.

The CDR3 DNA is TGTGCCAGCAGCCCCCGGACTAGCGGGCAAGAGACCCAGTACTTC. It codes for CASSPRTSGQETQYF. The rearrangement uses TRBV9 and TRBJ2-5, with 11 bases that match TRBD2. Looked up from germline, CDR1 is SGDLS and CDR2 is YYNGEE. The CDR3 length is 15 residues. V gave up 4 bases and J gave up 2 bases; unmatched junction bases: 4.

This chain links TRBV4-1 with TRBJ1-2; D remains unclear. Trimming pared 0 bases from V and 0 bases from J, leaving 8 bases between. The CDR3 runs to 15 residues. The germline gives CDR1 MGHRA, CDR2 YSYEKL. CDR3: CASSQELAANYGYTF. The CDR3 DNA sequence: TGCGCCAGCAGCCAAGAGCTGGCGGCTAACTATGGCTACACCTTC.

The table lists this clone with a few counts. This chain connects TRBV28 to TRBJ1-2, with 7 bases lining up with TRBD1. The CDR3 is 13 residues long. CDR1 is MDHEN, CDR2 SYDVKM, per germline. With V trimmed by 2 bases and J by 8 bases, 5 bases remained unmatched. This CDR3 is CASSLMRGRGYTF. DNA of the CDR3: TGTGCCAGCAGTTTAATGAGGGGGCGGGGCTACACCTTC.

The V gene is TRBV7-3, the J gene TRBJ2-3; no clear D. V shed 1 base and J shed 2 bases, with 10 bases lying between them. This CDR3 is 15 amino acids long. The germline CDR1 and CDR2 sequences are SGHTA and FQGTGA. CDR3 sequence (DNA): TGTGCCAGCAGCTTAATTGGCGGCAACACAGATACGCAGTATTTT. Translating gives CASSLIGGNTDTQYF.

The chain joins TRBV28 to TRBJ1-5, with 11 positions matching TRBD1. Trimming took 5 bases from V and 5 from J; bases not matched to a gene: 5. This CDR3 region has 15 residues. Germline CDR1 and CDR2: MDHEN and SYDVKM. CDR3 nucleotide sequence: TGTGCCAGCAGTGGGGGACAGGGGGGCGATCAGCCCCAGCATTTT. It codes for CASSGGQGGDQPQHF. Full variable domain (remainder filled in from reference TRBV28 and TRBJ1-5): DVKVTQSSRYLVKRTGEKVFLECVQDMDHENMFWYRQDPGLGLRLIYFSYDVKMKEKGDIPEGYSVSREKKERFSLILESASTNQTSMYLCASSGGQGGDQPQHFGDGTRLSIL.

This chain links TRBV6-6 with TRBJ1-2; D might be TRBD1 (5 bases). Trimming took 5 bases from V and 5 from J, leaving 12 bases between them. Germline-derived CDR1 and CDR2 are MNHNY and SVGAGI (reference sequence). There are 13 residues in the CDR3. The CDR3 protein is CASSGETVYGYTF. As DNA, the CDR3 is TGTGCCAGCAGTGGAGAGACAGTTTATGGCTACACCTTC.

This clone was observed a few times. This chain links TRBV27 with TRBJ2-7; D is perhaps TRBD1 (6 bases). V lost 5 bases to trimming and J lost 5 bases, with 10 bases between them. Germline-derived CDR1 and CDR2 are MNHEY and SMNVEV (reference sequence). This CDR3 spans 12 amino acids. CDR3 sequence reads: CASSPQGDEQYF. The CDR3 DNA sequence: TGTGCCAGCAGTCCACAGGGTGACGAGCAGTACTTC.

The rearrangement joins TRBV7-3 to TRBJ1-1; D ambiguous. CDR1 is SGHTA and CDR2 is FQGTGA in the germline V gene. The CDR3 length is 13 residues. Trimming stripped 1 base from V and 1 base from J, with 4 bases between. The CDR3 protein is CASSLNRNTEAFF. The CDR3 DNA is TGTGCCAGCAGCTTAAACAGGAACACTGAAGCTTTCTTT.